Shown below are 8 T cell receptor beta chains from a single sample sequenced in a study of cytomegalovirus exposure and HLA in healthy donors. PCR primers comprised 60 Vbeta and 13 Jbeta primers. The data were produced by immunoSEQ multiplex PCR, yet TCRdb's version contains in-frame clones alone and is incomplete. This sample has about 65,000 clones; around 62% occur once, and the top ten carry 2.5% to 3%. The sample was PBMCs. The receptors derive from a man aged 30 to 45 in good health and CMV-seronegative.

The sample holds one count of this clone. V and J are TRBV13 and TRBJ1-4; D is possibly TRBD1 (5 bases). The V gene's germline CDR1 is PRHDT and CDR2 FYEKMQ (reference sequence). The CDR3 has 16 residues. The V and J ends lost 4 bases and 1 base respectively, with 13 bases between them. The CDR3 sequence: CASSWNSGGTNEKLFF. The CDR3 DNA reads TGTGCCAGCAGCTGGAATTCGGGGGGAACTAATGAAAAACTGTTTTTT.

The CDR3: CASSRETGSQETQYF. Written as DNA, the CDR3 is TGTGCCAGCTCCCGGGAGACAGGGAGTCAAGAGACCCAGTACTTC. This chain connects TRBV18 to TRBJ2-5; tentatively, D is TRBD1 (7 bases). The V end was cut by 6 bases, the J end by 2 bases, with 16 bases between. This CDR3 is built from 15 residues. CDR1 is KGHSH, CDR2 LQKENI, per germline.

This clone was picked up a small number of times. CDR3 residues: CASSQELAGVGETQYF. The CDR3 nucleotides are TGTGCCAGCAGCCAAGAATTAGCGGGGGTTGGCGAGACCCAGTACTTC. This chain links TRBV4-2 with TRBJ2-5; 9 nucleotides match TRBD2. The germline V gene has CDR1 LGHNA and CDR2 YNFKEQ. CDR3 length: 16 amino acids. The V segment lost 0 bases and the J segment 5 bases; nucleotides outside the gene matches: 7.

This chain uses TRBV19 with TRBJ1-1, with 7 positions matching TRBD1. The CDR3 extends over 14 amino acids. Germline loops: CDR1 LNHDA, CDR2 SQIVND (reference sequence). Germline trimming cut 6 bases from V and 7 bases from J; bases unmatched to any gene: 11. For the CDR3, the DNA is TGTGCCAGTAGCCGACGGACAGGCTCCGTTGAAGCTTTCTTT. Translated, it gives CASSRRTGSVEAFF.

This chain uses TRBV5-1 with TRBJ2-7; D ambiguous. CDR3 length: 14 amino acids. V was shortened by 8 bases and J by 0 bases, with 15 bases between the two germline ends. The germline CDR1 and CDR2 sequences are SGHRS and YFSETQ. CDR3 in amino acids: CASRQPSDSYEQYF. The DNA of the CDR3 is TGCGCCAGTCGACAACCCTCTGACTCCTACGAGCAGTACTTC.

This clone was recorded a few times. The chain has TRBV7-9 and TRBJ1-1; no clear D gene. Deletions cut 9 bases from V and 4 bases from J, with 21 bases between. Germline CDR1 SEHNR, CDR2 FQNEAQ (reference sequence). This CDR3 comprises 15 residues. CDR3: CASSPQRTRGTEAFF. CDR3 sequence (DNA): TGTGCCAGTAGTCCCCAGCGGACTCGGGGCACTGAAGCTTTCTTT.

The gene calls are TRBV14 and TRBJ1-2, with D maybe TRBD1 (5 bases). The CDR3 consists of 14 residues. V was shortened by 0 bases and J by 5 bases, with 10 bases between the two germline ends. Germline CDR1 reads SGHDN; CDR2 reads FVKESK. The CDR3 nucleotides read TGTGCCAGCAGCCAAGATTTCACAGGTTATGGCTACACCTTC. Protein: CASSQDFTGYGYTF.

This clone showed up just a few times. The chain joins TRBV6-5 to TRBJ2-1, with 7 bases matching TRBD1. In germline, CDR1 is MNHEY, CDR2 SVGAGI. The V segment lost 5 bases and the J segment 4 bases; nucleotides outside the gene matches: 8. CDR3 size: 15 residues. CDR3 amino acids: CASSNSPGQYNEQFF. The CDR3 DNA sequence: TGTGCCAGCAGTAATAGTCCGGGACAGTACAATGAGCAGTTCTTC.